This T cell receptor beta chain was documented in a study of blood T cell repertoires in COVID-19. On the study more broadly: Sources were T cells, B-cell-depleted T cells, or PBMCs; the material itself was cDNA or gDNA.

TCRdb's table, derived via immunoSEQ multiplex PCR, lists solely in-frame clones and lacks some. Of some 170,000 clones listed, around 80% are singletons. Sequencing input: peripheral blood. The origin of this receptor is a woman aged 65 to 85 with acute or convalescent COVID-19.

CDR3 bases: TGCGCCAGCAGCCGGACTAGCGTGAACACCGGGGAGCTGTTTTTT. Translating gives CASSRTSVNTGELFF. V and J are TRBV5-1 and TRBJ2-2; 9 bases fit TRBD2. Trimming removed 4 bases from V and 1 base from J; junction bases left unmatched: 2. The CDR3 has 15 amino acids. Germline values: CDR1 SGHRS, CDR2 YFSETQ.